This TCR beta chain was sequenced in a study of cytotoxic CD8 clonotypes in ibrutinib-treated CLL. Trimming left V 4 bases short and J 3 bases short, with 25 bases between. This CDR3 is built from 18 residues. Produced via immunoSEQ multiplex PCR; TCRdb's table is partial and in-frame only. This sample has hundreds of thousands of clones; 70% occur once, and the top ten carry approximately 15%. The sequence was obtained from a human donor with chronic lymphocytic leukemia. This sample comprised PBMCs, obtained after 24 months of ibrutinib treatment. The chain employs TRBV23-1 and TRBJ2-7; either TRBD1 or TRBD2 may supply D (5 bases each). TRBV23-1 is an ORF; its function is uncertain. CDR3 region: CASSPENPLGDGDYEQYF. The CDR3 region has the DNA TGCGCCAGCAGTCCCGAAAACCCACTAGGGGACGGCGACTACGAGCAGTACTTC.